The 5 T cell receptor beta chains listed next were all sequenced from one sample in a study of OX40 agonist ivuxolimab in advanced cancers. The method was immunoSEQ multiplex PCR; TCRdb's version includes in-frame clones alone and lacks a portion of them. This sample yields some 150,000 clones, of which 90% are seen a single time; about 1.1% belongs to the top ten. The sample here was CD4+ or CD8+ T cells sorted from blood, taken in a trial of the OX40 agonist ivuxolimab. The receptors were sampled from an adult with an advanced solid tumor such as melanoma, head and neck, liver or kidney cancer.

The V and J genes are TRBV4-1 and TRBJ2-7; tentative D call: TRBD1 (5 bases). V was clipped by 1 base and J by 2 bases, with 9 bases between them. The CDR3 loop spans 14 amino acids. CDR1 and CDR2 (germline): MGHRA, YSYEKL. The CDR3 loop reads CASSQVDRTYEQYF. CDR3 DNA: TGCGCCAGCAGCCAAGTAGACAGAACCTACGAGCAGTACTTC.

Note on this clone: The DNA is omitted, as the CDR3 cannot be located on it reliably, and the CDR3 follows TCRdb's listing. J is TRBJ2-1 and V is TRBV19; the table assigns TRBD1, which was not confirmed against the DNA. The CDR3 is 14 amino acids in total, end residues counted. Germline-derived CDR1 and CDR2 are LNHDA and SQIVND (reference sequence). This chain's CDR3 is CASTSGRGYNEQFF.

This chain joins TRBV5-4 and TRBJ1-1; 11 bases align to TRBD1. J was trimmed by 7 bases and V by 4 bases; bases with no gene match: 6. The V gene's germline CDR1 is SGHNT and CDR2 YYREEE (reference sequence). The CDR3 spans 14 residues. The CDR3 protein is CASSADRGLGEAFF. DNA for the CDR3: TGTGCCAGCAGCGCGGACAGGGGGCTGGGTGAAGCTTTCTTT.

This chain uses TRBV9 with TRBJ1-1; TRBD1 agrees at 8 bases. With V trimmed by 3 bases and J by 1 base, 8 bases remained unmatched. Germline CDR1 is SGDLS and CDR2 is YYNGEE. The CDR3 has 16 amino acids. The CDR3 here is CASSARTGSGNTEAFF. In DNA form, the CDR3 reads TGTGCCAGCAGCGCACGGACAGGGTCGGGGAACACTGAAGCTTTCTTT.

The sample holds one count of this clone. The chain links TRBV7-9 to TRBJ2-7; perhaps TRBD1 as D (5 bases). Per germline, CDR1 SEHNR and CDR2 FQNEAQ (reference sequence). This CDR3 contains 14 residues. V lost 1 base and J lost 5, with 12 bases in between. The CDR3 here is CASSLVTFRDEQYF. The CDR3 DNA reads TGTGCCAGCAGCTTAGTAACGTTCAGGGACGAGCAGTACTTC.